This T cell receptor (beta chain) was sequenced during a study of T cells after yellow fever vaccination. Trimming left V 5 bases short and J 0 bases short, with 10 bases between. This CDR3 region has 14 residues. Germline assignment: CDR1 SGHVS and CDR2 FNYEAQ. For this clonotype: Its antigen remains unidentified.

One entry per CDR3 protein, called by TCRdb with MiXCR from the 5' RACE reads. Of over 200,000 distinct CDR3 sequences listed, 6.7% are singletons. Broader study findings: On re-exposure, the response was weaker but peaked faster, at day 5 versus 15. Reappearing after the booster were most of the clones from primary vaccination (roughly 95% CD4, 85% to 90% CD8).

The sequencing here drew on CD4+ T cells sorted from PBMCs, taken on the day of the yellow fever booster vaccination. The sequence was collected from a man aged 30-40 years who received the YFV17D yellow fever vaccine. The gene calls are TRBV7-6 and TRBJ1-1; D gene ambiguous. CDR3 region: CASSPRLLNTEAFF. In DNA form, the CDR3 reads TGTGCCAGCAGCCCCCGATTATTGAACACTGAAGCTTTCTTT.